These 9 T cell receptor beta chains were all obtained from the same sample, sequenced in a study of T cells in Graves' hyperthyroidism and ophthalmopathy. TCR beta CDR3 region amplification was performed from RNA transcripts. When the TCR CDR3 underwent first-round RT-PCR, the HTBI primer set was used. Each CDR3 protein gets one entry after TCRdb re-called the multiplex PCR reads with MiXCR. The sample records over 400,000 distinct CDR3 sequences, roughly 14% being singletons. The material sequenced was blood. Source of these receptors: a man aged 18 to 30 with Graves' ophthalmopathy.

This chain connects TRBV7-9 to TRBJ1-3, with D perhaps TRBD1 (5 bases). Per germline, CDR1 SEHNR and CDR2 FQNEAQ (reference sequence). This CDR3 is built from 17 residues. V was pared by 2 bases and J by 0 bases, with 14 bases between. CDR3 in DNA: TGTGCCAGCAGCTTAAGGCGAACAGGTCTCTCTGGAAACACCATATATTTT. Its protein is CASSLRRTGLSGNTIYF. The full variable domain, completed using reference TRBV7-9 and TRBJ1-3, is DTGVSQNPRHKITKRGQNVTFRCDPISEHNRLYWYRQTLGQGPEFLTYFQNEAQLEKSRLLSDRFSAERPKGSFSTLEIQRTEQGDSAMYLCASSLRRTGLSGNTIYFGEGSWLTVV.

The gene calls are TRBV7-6 and TRBJ2-7, with a tentative D call TRBD1 (5 bases). The CDR3 sequence is 15 residues long. V was shortened by 6 bases and J by 0 bases, with 15 bases between the two germline ends. In germline, CDR1 is SGHVS, CDR2 FNYEAQ. The CDR3 DNA follows: TGTGCCAGCAGTCCTGACAGACCGAGCTCCTACGAGCAGTACTTC. It specifies CASSPDRPSSYEQYF.

At least ten counts were recorded for this clonotype. This chain joins TRBV12-3 or TRBV12-4 and TRBJ2-5; TRBD2 aligns across 13 bases. The junction had 2 bases not matched to a gene; V was cut back by 5 bases and J by 5 bases. The CDR3 sequence is 14 residues long. The CDR3 sequence is CASSQTSGGETQYF. DNA for the CDR3: TGTGCCAGCAGTCAGACTAGCGGGGGGGAGACCCAGTACTTC.

The chain is built from TRBV19 and TRBJ1-5; the match to TRBD1 covers 8 bases. Losses at the gene ends were 5 bases for V and 3 bases for J; bases not matched to a gene: 3. The CDR3 contains 14 residues. Germline V lookup: CDR1 LNHDA, CDR2 SQIVND (reference sequence). The CDR3 spells CASSGDRINQPQHF. DNA of the CDR3: TGTGCCAGTAGTGGGGACAGGATCAATCAGCCCCAGCATTTT.

The rearrangement links TRBV19 to TRBJ2-2, with 7 bases lining up with TRBD1. V shed 1 base and J 3 bases; nucleotides not matched to a gene: 2. The CDR3 totals 15 residues. The germline gives CDR1 LNHDA, CDR2 SQIVND (reference sequence). In nucleotides, the CDR3 is TGTGCCAGTAGTATAGCGGACAGGCACACCGGGGAGCTGTTTTTT. Translated, it gives CASSIADRHTGELFF.

This clonotype has at least ten counts. The V and J genes are TRBV18 and TRBJ2-7; 7 nucleotides line up with TRBD2. Losses at the gene ends were 3 bases for V and 0 bases for J; bases not matched to a gene: 5. CDR1 is KGHSH and CDR2 is LQKENI in the germline V gene. The CDR3 sequence is 15 residues long. The CDR3 loop reads CASSPLGGNSYEQYF. CDR3 coding DNA: TGTGCCAGCTCACCGCTCGGGGGGAACTCCTACGAGCAGTACTTC.

This clonotype has a count of ten or more. The chain carries TRBV2 and TRBJ1-2; D is possibly TRBD1 (6 bases). Germline V CDR1 and CDR2: SNHLY, FYNNEI. This CDR3 contains 12 residues. V was shortened by 8 bases and J by 2 bases, with 9 bases between the two germline ends. The CDR3 sequence is CASRDTNYGYTF. CDR3 DNA sequence: TGTGCCAGCCGGGACACGAACTATGGCTACACCTTC.

This rearrangement joins TRBV7-2 to TRBJ2-1; possible D gene TRBD1, 5 bases. Germline V gene sequence: CDR1 SGHTA, CDR2 FQGNSA. This CDR3 is built from 15 residues. V was pared by 1 base and J by 7 bases, with 14 bases between. CDR3 amino acids: CASSLDRTRKNEQFF. The DNA of the CDR3 is TGTGCCAGCAGCTTAGACAGGACCCGAAAGAATGAGCAGTTCTTC.

The gene calls are TRBV20-1 and TRBJ1-6, with TRBD1 matching 7 bases. Germline V CDR1 and CDR2: DFQATT, SNEGSKA (reference sequence). This CDR3 region has 14 residues. Trimming cost V 2 bases and J 7 bases; bases outside gene matches: 5. The CDR3 DNA sequence: TGCAGTGCTAGATGGGACAGCGGGAATTCACCCCTCCACTTT. It yields the protein CSARWDSGNSPLHF.